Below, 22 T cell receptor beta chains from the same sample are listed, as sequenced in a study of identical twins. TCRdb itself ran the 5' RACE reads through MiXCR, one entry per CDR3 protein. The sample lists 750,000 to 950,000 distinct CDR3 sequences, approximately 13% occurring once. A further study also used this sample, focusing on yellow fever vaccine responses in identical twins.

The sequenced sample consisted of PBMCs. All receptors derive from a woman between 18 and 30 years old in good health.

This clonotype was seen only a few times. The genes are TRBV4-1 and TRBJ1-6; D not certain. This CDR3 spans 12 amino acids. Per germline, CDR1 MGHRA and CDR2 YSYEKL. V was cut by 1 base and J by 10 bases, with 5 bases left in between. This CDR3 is CASSQAISPLHF. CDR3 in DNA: TGCGCCAGCAGCCAAGCCATCTCACCCCTCCACTTT.

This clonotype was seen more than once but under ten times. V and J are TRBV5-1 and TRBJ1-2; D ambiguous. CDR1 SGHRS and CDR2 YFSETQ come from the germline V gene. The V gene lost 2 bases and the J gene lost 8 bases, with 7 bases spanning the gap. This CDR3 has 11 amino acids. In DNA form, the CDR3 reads TGCGCCAGCAGCTTTTTCAGGGGCTACACCTTC. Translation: CASSFFRGYTF.

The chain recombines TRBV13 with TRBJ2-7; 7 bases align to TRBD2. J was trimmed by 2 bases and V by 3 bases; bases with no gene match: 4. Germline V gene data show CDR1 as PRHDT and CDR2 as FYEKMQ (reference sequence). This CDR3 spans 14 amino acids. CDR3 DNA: TGTGCCAGCAGCTTCCAAGCGGGGACCTACGAGCAGTACGTC. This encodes CASSFQAGTYEQYV.

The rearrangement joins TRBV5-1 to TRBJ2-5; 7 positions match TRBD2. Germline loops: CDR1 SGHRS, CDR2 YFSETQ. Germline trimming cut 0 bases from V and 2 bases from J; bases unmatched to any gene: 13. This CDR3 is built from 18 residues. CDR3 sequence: CASSLGGAWSGVQETQYF. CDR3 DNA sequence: TGCGCCAGCAGCTTGGGGGGTGCTTGGAGCGGGGTGCAAGAGACCCAGTACTTC.

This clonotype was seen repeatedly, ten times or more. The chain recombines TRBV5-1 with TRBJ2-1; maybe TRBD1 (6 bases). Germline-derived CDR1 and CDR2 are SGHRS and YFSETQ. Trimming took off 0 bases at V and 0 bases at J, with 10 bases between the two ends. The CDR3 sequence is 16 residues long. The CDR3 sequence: CASSLATGSSYNEQFF. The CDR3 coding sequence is TGCGCCAGCAGCTTGGCTACAGGGAGCTCCTACAATGAGCAGTTCTTC.

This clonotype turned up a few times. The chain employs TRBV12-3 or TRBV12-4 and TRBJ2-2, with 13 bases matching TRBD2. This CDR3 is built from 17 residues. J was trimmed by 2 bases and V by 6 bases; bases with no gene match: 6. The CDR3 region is CASSHRLAGGNTGELFF. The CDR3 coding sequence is TGTGCCAGCAGCCATAGACTAGCGGGGGGAAACACCGGGGAGCTGTTTTTT.

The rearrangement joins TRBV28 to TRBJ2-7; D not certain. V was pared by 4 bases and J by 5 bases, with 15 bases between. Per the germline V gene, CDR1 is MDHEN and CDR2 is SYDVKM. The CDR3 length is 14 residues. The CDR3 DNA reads TGTGCCAGCAGTTCAAGGGCAGCGACGCACGAGCAGTACTTC. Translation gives CASSSRAATHEQYF.

The CDR3 sequence: CASSPPGSQEQYV. As DNA, the CDR3 is TGTGCCAGCTCACCACCGGGTTCTCAGGAGCAGTACGTC. The V call is TRBV18, the J call TRBJ2-7; D is uncertain. The CDR3 covers 13 residues. V lost 0 bases and J 7 bases, leaving 10 bases between the germline ends. The V gene's germline CDR1 is KGHSH and CDR2 LQKENI.

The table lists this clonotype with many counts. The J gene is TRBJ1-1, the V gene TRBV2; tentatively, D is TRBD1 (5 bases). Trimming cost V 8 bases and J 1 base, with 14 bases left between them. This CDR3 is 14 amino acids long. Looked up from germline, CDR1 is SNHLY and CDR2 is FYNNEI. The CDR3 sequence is CASRKSGPNTEAFF. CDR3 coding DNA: TGTGCCAGCCGAAAGTCGGGACCGAACACTGAAGCTTTCTTT.

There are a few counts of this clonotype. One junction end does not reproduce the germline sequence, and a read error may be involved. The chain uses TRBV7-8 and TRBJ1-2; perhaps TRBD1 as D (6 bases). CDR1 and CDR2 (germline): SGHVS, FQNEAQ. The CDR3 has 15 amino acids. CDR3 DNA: TGTGCCAGCAGCGTCTTTAGGGACACTAATTATGGCTACACCTTC. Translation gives CASSVFRDTNYGYTF.

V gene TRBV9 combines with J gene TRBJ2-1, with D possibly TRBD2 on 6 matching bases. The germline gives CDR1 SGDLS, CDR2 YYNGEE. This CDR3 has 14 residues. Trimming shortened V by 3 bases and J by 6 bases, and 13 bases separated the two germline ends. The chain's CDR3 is CASSARLGSNEQFF. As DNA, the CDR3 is TGTGCCAGCAGCGCTCGACTAGGGAGCAATGAGCAGTTCTTC.

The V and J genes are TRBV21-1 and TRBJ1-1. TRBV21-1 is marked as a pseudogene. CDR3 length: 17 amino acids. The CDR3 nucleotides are TGTGCCAGCAGCAAAGCGCCTTTAAGGAGGGGGGAGGGTGAAGCTTTCTTT. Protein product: CASSKAPLRRGEGEAFF.

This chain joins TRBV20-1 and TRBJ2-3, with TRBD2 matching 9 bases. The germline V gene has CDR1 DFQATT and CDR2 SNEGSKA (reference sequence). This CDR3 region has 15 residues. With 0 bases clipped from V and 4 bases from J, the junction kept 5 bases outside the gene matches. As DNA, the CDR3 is TGCAGTGCTAGAGATACAGCGGGAGGTGCAGATACGCAGTATTTT. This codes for CSARDTAGGADTQYF.

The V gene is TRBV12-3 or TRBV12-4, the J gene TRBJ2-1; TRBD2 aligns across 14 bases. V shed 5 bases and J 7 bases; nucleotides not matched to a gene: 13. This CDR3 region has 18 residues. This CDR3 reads CASSHAGLAGGQGNEQFF. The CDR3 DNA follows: TGTGCCAGCAGTCACGCTGGACTAGCGGGAGGCCAAGGTAATGAGCAGTTCTTC.

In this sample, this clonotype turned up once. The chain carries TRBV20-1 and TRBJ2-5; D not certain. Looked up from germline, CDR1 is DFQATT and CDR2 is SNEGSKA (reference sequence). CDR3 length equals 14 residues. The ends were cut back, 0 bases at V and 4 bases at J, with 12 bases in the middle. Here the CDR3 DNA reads TGCAGTGCTAGAGATGGGCAGGCTGGAGAGACCCAGTACTTC. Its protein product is CSARDGQAGETQYF.

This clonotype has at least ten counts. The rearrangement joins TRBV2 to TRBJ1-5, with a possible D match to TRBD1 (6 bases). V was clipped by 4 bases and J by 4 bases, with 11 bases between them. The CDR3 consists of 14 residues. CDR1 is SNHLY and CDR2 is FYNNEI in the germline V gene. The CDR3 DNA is TGTGCCAGCAGTGCCAGGGGCGGTAATCAGCCCCAGCATTTT. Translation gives CASSARGGNQPQHF.

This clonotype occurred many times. The CDR3 is CASSARHGGARNEQFF. The CDR3 bases are TGTGCCAGCAGCGCGAGACACGGAGGCGCAAGGAATGAGCAGTTCTTC. The chain links TRBV9 to TRBJ2-1; tentative D call: TRBD2 (5 bases). Per the germline V gene, CDR1 is SGDLS and CDR2 is YYNGEE. V shed 3 bases and J shed 7 bases, with 20 bases lying between them. The CDR3 covers 16 residues.

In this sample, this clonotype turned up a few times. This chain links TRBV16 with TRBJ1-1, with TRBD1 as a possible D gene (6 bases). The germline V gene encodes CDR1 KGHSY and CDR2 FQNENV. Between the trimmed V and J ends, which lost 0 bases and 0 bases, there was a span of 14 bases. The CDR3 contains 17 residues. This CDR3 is CASSQSRAGEMNTEAFF. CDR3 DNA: TGTGCCAGCAGCCAATCTAGGGCAGGGGAAATGAACACTGAAGCTTTCTTT.

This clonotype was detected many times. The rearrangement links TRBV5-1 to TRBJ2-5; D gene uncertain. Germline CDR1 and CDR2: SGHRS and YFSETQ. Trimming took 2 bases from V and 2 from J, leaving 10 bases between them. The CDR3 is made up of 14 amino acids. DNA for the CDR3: TGCGCCAGCAGCTTCAGCAGTTCGCAAGAGACCCAGTACTTC. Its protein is CASSFSSSQETQYF.

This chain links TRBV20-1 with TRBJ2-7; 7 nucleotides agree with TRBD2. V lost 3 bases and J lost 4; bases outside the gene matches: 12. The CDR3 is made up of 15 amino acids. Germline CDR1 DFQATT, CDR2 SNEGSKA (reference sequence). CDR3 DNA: TGCAGTGCTAGCGTCTTTGGCGGGAGAGGGTACGAGCAGTACTTC. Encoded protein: CSASVFGGRGYEQYF.

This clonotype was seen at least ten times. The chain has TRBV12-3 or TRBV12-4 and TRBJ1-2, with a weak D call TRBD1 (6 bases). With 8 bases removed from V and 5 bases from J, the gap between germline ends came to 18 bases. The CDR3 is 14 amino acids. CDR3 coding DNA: TGTGCCAGCGAGAACACAGGGATTGGGTATGGCTACACCTTC. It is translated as CASENTGIGYGYTF.

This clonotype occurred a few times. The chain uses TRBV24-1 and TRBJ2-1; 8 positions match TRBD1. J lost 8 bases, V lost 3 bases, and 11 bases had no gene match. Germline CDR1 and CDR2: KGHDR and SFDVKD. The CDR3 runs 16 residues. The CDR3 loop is CATSDPTGDGGYEQFF. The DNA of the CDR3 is TGTGCCACCAGTGATCCGACAGGGGACGGGGGCTATGAGCAGTTCTTC.